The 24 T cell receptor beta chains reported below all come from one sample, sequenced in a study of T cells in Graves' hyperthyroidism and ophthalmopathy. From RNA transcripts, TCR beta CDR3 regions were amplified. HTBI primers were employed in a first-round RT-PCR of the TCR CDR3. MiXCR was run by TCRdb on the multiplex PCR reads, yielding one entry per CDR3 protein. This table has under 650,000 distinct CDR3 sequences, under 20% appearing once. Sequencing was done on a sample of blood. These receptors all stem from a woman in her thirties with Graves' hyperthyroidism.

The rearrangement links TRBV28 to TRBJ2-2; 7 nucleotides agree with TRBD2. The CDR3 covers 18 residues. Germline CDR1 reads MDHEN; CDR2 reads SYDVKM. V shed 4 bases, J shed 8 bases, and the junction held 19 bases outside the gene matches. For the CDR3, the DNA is TGTGCCAGCAGTTACCGTACCCTCGGGAGGACGGTACGGGGGGAGCTGTTTTTT. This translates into CASSYRTLGRTVRGELFF.

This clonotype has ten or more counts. For the CDR3, the DNA is TGTGCCAGCAGCCCCGGGCTAGCCGGGGGTAAGTACTTC. Its translation is CASSPGLAGGKYF. The chain employs TRBV28 and TRBJ2-5; perhaps TRBD2 as D (6 bases). V was cut by 6 bases and J by 12 bases, with 20 bases left in between. There are 13 residues in the CDR3. Germline loops: CDR1 MDHEN, CDR2 SYDVKM.

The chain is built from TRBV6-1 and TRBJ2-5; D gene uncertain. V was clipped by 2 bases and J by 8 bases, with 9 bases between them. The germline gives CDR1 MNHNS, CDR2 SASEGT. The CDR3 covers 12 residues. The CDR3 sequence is CASSEIYTTQYF. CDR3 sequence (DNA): TGTGCCAGCAGTGAAATCTATACTACCCAGTACTTC.

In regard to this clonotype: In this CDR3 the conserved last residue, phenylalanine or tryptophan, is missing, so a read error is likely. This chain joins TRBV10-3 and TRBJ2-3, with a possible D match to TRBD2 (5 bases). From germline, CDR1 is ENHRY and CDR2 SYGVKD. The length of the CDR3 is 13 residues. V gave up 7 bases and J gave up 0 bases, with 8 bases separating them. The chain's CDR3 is CAIKRLSTDTQYS. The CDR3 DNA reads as TGTGCCATCAAGAGACTAAGCACAGATACGCAGTATTCT.

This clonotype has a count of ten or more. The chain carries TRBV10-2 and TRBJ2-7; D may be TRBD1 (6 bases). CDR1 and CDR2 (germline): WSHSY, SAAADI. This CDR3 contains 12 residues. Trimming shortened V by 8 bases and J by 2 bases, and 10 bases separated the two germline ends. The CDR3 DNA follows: TGCGCCAGCGTGGACAGTCCCTACGAGCAGTACTTC. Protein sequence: CASVDSPYEQYF.

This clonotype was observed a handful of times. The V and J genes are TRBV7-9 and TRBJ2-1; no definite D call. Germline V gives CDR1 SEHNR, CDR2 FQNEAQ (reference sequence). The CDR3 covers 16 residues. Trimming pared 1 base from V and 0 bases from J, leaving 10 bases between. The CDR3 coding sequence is TGTGCCAGCAGCTTAGGAAGCGTAAGCTCCTACAATGAGCAGTTCTTC. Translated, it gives CASSLGSVSSYNEQFF.

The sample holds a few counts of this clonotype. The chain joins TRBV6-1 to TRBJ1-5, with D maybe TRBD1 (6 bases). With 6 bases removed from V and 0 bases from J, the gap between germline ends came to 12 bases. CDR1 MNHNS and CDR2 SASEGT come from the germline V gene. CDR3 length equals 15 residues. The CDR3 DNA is TGTGCCAGCAGCGCGACAGGAGATAGCAATCAGCCCCAGCATTTT. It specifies CASSATGDSNQPQHF.

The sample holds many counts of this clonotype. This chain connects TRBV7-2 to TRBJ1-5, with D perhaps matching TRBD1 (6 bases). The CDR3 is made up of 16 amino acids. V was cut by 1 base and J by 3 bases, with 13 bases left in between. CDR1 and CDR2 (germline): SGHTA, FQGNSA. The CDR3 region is CASSLGGGAINQPQHF. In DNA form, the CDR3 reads TGTGCCAGCAGCTTAGGGGGGGGGGCTATCAATCAGCCCCAGCATTTT.

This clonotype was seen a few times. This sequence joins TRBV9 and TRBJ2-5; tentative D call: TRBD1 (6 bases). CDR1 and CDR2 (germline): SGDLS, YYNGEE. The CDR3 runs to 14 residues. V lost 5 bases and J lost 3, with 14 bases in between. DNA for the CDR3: TGTGCCAGCAGTCTACAGGGTTCGGAAGAGACCCAGTACTTC. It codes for CASSLQGSEETQYF.

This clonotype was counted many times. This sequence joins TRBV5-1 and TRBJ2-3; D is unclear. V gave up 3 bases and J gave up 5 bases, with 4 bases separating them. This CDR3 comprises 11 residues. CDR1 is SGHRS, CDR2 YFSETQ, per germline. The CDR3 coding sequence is TGCGCCAGCAGCTACCAAGATACGCAGTATTTT. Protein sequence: CASSYQDTQYF.

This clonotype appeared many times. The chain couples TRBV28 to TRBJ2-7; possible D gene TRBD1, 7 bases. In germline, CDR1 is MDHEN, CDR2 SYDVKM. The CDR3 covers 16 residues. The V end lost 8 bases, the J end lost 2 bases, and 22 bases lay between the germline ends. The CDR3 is CASSQAGTAITYEQYF. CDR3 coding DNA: TGTGCCAGCTCTCAGGCGGGGACAGCGATAACCTACGAGCAGTACTTC.

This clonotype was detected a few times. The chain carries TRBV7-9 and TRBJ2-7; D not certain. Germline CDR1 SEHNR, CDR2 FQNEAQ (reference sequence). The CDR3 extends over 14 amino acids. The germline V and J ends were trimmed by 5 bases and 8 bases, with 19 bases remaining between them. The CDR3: CASSLVSDGRKQYF. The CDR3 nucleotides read TGTGCCAGCAGCCTGGTGTCGGACGGGCGGAAGCAGTACTTC.

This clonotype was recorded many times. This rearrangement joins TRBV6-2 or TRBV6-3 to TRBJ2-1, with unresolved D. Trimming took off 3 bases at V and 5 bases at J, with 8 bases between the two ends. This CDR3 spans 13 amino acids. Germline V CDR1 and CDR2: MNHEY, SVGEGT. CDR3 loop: CASSYGRDNEQFF. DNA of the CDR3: TGTGCCAGCAGTTATGGAAGGGACAATGAGCAGTTCTTC.

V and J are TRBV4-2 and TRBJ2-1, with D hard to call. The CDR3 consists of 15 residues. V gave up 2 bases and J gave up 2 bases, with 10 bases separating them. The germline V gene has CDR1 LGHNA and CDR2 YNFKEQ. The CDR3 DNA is TGTGCCAGCAGCCAAAGGTTGAATACCTACAATGAGCAGTTCTTC. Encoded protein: CASSQRLNTYNEQFF.

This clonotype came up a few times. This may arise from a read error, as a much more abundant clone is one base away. The CDR3 bases are TGTGCCAGCGGTCCCGAAGACAGTAGGGGGACTGAAGCTTTCTTT. This translates into CASGPEDSRGTEAFF. The rearrangement uses TRBV27 and TRBJ1-1; TRBD1 might be the D (6 bases). CDR3 length equals 15 residues. Trimming took 8 bases from V and 5 from J, leaving 21 bases between them. Germline V gene lookup returns CDR1 MNHEY and CDR2 SMNVEV (reference sequence).

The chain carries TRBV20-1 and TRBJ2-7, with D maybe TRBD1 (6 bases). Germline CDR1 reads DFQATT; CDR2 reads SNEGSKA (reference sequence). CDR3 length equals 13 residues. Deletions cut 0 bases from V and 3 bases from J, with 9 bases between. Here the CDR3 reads CSARETGIYEQYF. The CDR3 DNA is TGCAGTGCTAGAGAAACAGGGATCTACGAGCAGTACTTC.

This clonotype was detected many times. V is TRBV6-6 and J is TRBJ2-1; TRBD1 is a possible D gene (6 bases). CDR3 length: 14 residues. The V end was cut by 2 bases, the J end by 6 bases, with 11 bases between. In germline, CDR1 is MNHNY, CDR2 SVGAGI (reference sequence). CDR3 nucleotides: TGTGCCAGCAGTTACGCCCAGGGGCTCAATGAGCAGTTCTTC. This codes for CASSYAQGLNEQFF.

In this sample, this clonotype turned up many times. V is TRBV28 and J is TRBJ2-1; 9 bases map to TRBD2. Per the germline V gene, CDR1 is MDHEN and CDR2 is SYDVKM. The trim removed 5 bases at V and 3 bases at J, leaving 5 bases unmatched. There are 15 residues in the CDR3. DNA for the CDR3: TGTGCCAGCAGTCCGACTAGCGGAAACTACAATGAGCAGTTCTTC. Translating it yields CASSPTSGNYNEQFF.

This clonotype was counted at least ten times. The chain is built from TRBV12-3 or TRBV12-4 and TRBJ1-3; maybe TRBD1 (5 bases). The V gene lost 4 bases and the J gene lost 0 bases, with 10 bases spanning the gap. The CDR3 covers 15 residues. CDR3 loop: CASSWDRGSGNTIYF. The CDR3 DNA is TGTGCCAGCAGTTGGGACCGCGGCTCTGGAAACACCATATATTTT.

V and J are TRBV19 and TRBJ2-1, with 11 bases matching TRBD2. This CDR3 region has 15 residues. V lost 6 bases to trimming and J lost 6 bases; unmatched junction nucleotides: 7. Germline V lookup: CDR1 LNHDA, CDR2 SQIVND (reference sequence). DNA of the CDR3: TGTGCCAGTAGCAGGGGACTAGCGGCAGTCAATGAGCAGTTCTTC. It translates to CASSRGLAAVNEQFF.

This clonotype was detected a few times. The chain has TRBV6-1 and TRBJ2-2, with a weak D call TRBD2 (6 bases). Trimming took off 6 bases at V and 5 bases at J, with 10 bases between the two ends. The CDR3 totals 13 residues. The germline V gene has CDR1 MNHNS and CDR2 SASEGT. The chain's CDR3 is CASSNGLTGELFF. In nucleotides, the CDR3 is TGTGCCAGCAGCAACGGACTAACCGGGGAGCTGTTTTTT.

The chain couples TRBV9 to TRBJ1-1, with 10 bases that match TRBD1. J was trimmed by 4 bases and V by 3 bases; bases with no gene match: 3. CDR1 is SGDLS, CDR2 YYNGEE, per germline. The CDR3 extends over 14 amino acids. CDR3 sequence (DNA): TGTGCCAGCAGCGGACAGGGGGCGACCACTGAAGCTTTCTTT. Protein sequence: CASSGQGATTEAFF.

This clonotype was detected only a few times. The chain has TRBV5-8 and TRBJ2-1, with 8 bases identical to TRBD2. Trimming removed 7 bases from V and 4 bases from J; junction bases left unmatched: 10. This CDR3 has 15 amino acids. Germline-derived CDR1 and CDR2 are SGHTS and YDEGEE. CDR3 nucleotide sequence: TGTGCCAGCGAGCTGGGACTAGGGGAATACAATGAGCAGTTCTTC. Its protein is CASELGLGEYNEQFF.

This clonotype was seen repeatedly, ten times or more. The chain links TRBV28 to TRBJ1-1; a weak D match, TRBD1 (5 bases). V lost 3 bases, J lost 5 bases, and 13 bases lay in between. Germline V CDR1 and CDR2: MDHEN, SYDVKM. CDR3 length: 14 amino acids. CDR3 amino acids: CASSFLGAGTEAFF. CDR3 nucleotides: TGTGCCAGCAGTTTTCTTGGGGCTGGGACTGAAGCTTTCTTT.